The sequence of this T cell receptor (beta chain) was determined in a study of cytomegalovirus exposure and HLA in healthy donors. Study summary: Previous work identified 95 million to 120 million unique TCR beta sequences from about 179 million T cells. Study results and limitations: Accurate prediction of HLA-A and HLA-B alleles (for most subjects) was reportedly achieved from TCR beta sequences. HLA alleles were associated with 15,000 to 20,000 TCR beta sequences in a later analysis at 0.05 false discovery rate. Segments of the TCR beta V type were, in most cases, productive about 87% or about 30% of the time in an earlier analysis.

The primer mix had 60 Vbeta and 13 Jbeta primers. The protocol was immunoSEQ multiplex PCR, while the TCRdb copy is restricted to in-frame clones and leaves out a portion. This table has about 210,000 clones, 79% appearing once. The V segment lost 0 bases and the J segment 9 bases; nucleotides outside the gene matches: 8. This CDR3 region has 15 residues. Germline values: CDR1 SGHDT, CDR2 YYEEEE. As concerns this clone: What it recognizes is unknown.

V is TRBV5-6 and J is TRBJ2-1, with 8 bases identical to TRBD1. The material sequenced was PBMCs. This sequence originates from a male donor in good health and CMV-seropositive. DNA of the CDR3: TGTGCCAGCAGCTTGGGGACAGGGATGAGTGGTGAGCAGTTCTTC. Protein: CASSLGTGMSGEQFF.